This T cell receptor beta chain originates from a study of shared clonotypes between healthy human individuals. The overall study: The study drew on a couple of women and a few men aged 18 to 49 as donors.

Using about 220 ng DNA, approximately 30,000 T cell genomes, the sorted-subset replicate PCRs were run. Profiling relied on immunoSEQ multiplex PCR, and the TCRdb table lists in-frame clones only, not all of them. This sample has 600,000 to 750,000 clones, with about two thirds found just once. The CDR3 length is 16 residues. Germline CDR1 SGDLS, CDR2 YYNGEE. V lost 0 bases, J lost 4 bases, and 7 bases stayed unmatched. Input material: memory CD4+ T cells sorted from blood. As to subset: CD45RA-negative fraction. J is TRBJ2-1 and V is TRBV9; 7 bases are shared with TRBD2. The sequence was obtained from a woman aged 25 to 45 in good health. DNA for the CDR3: TGTGCCAGCAGCGTAGAACCAGCGGGACGTTACAATGAGCAGTTCTTC. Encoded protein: CASSVEPAGRYNEQFF.